This section outlines one T cell receptor (beta chain) sequence together with its context. Its antigen is still unknown. No quality values exist for individual bases; no much larger clone is one base distant. These data come from a study of blood T cell repertoires in COVID-19 (dated by TCRdb to the early 2020s). The study in broad terms: The collaborator samples originated in the United States, Italy and Spain and spanned the acute and convalescent phases of COVID-19. Deeply sampled blood TCRbeta repertoires from subjects exposed to, actively infected with, or recovered from COVID-19 were included in the dataset. Sample metadata almost always included a de-identified subject ID, COVID-19 status, age in years and sex. A freely available public database, intended as a resource for researchers studying the immune response to SARS-CoV-2, is where the repertoires were released. Samples came from the ongoing ImmuneRACE study (first 160 participants) plus 1,254 subjects from 6 global collaborators. The prospective study material was composed of cDNA or gDNA derived from T cells, B-cell-depleted T cells, or PBMCs. Where available, HLA class I and class II types were taken from metadata supplied by the sample provider and were not determined by assay-based typing. What the authors observed across the whole study: The quantity of clinical and demographic metadata differed by source and by participant and was supplied without curation.

Another Seattle source contributed samples from volunteer blood donors who had recovered from COVID-19. Each collaborating institution followed its own protocols to collect whole blood in K2EDTA tubes. For TCRbeta analysis, collaborator samples were shipped as frozen whole blood, as isolated PBMCs, or as DNA extracted from either sample type. The immunoSEQ Assay, a bias-controlled multiplex PCR, was used to amplify TCRbeta CDR3 regions from genomic DNA. The study's processing was this. Within the assay, amplification of reference gene primers was used to estimate how many nucleated cells each sample contained. Sequence reads were collapsed and filtered to measure the absolute abundance of every unique TCRbeta CDR3 rearrangement. Productive Simpson clonality was computed per sample as the square root of Simpson's diversity index over productive rearrangements. TCRdb took over this immuneACCESS table, retaining in-frame rearrangements with V and J assigned. Such tables are incomplete; in checked studies, under half of the missing clones stem from an unresolved V gene, and the remainder is unexplained. Clone size and V and J calls were adopted from that table, with D and trimming inferred from the DNA. The sample table contains roughly 250,000 clones; only one count was recorded for more than 75% of them. Of the sample, 0.9% to 1% falls within the top ten clones.

From cysteine to phenylalanine, the CDR3 is 15 amino acids long. The retained sequence is limited to the CDR3, 45 bases, with the frame set at the first base. Here V drops 5 bases and J drops 5 bases, and the junction holds 7 bases not matched to any gene. CDR1 and CDR2, looked up from the germline V gene, are SGHVS and FQNEAQ. Sequencing was done on a sample of peripheral blood. The chain was built from TRBV7-8 and TRBJ2-5; 11 bases in between match TRBD1. This receptor was obtained from a woman aged 40 to 55 who had recovered from COVID-19. At the DNA level, the sequence is TGTGCCAGCAGCACCCCGGGACAGGGGGACGAGACCCAGTACTTC. Its product reads: CASSTPGQGDETQYF.